Presented here are 21 T cell receptor beta chains from one specimen sequenced in a study of shared clonotypes between healthy human individuals. Libraries were prepared by immunoSEQ multiplex PCR; TCRdb keeps only in-frame clonotypes and omits some of them. The sample has roughly 640,000 clones; roughly 70% are singletons. The sequenced sample consisted of memory CD4+ T cells sorted from blood. Subset in this sample: CD45RA-negative fraction. The receptor set was obtained from a woman aged 25 to 45 in good health.

This chain joins TRBV27 and TRBJ2-5; maybe TRBD1 (5 bases). V dropped 3 bases and J dropped 7 bases, with 18 bases sitting between them. CDR1 MNHEY and CDR2 SMNVEV come from the germline V gene (reference sequence). The CDR3 runs 15 residues. In DNA, the CDR3 is TGTGCCAGCAGTTTTCAGACCCTAGGGGTGGGGACCCAGTACTTC. Translation: CASSFQTLGVGTQYF.

This chain uses TRBV5-4 with TRBJ2-1; D may match TRBD1 or TRBD2 (5 bases each). The CDR3 extends over 16 amino acids. The germline V gene has CDR1 SGHNT and CDR2 YYREEE (reference sequence). The germline V and J ends were trimmed by 4 bases and 5 bases, with 19 bases remaining between them. In DNA form, the CDR3 reads TGTGCCAGCAGCGTAGAAAGGGGACGCATCCACAATGAGCAGTTCTTC. Translated: CASSVERGRIHNEQFF.

The rearrangement uses TRBV28 and TRBJ1-2, with a tentative D call TRBD1 (5 bases). The CDR3 covers 17 residues. The germline V gene encodes CDR1 MDHEN and CDR2 SYDVKM. V was clipped by 2 bases and J by 4 bases, with 20 bases between them. The CDR3 coding sequence is TGTGCCAGCAGTTTAGGGCAGGGACCTTCTTTTGGCTATGGCTACACCTTC. It specifies CASSLGQGPSFGYGYTF.

For this clone: A much larger clone differs from this one at a single base, so this may be a read error. The V call is TRBV11-2, the J call TRBJ1-5; TRBD1 agrees at 8 bases. CDR1 is SGHAT and CDR2 is FQNNGV in the germline V gene. This CDR3 is 16 amino acids long. V shed 5 bases and J 1 base; nucleotides not matched to a gene: 7. The CDR3 protein is CASSQEQGGSNQPQHF. In DNA form, the CDR3 reads TGTGCCAGCAGCCAGGAACAGGGGGGAAGCAATCAGCCCCAGCATTTT.

This chain connects TRBV6-6 to TRBJ1-1, with D possibly TRBD1 on 5 matching bases. V was shortened by 6 bases and J by 6 bases, with 17 bases between the two germline ends. This CDR3 is 14 amino acids long. CDR1 is MNHNY, CDR2 SVGAGI, per germline (reference sequence). CDR3 sequence: CASSRDLGNAEAFF. For the CDR3, the DNA is TGTGCCAGCAGCCGGGACTTGGGCAACGCTGAAGCTTTCTTT.

J is TRBJ2-7 and V is TRBV5-1; 13 nucleotides line up with TRBD2. The CDR3 spans 17 residues. The germline CDR1 and CDR2 sequences are SGHRS and YFSETQ. The V segment lost 6 bases and the J segment 4 bases; nucleotides outside the gene matches: 13. The CDR3 loop is CASTSPLRTSGRYEQYF. Written as DNA, the CDR3 is TGCGCCAGCACGTCACCCCTCCGGACTAGCGGGAGATACGAGCAGTACTTC.

The V and J genes are TRBV28 and TRBJ2-7, with D perhaps assigned TRBD1 or TRBD2 (7 bases each). V dropped 5 bases and J dropped 5 bases, with 19 bases sitting between them. The CDR3 contains 15 residues. In germline, CDR1 is MDHEN, CDR2 SYDVKM. CDR3 protein: CASSVDQGGAHEQYF. The CDR3 nucleotides read TGTGCCAGCAGTGTCGACCAGGGGGGGGCCCACGAGCAGTACTTC.

The CDR3 is CASSEERSRYEKLFF. In nucleotides, the CDR3 is TGTGCCAGCAGTGAAGAGCGCTCCCGCTATGAAAAACTGTTTTTT. V gene TRBV2 combines with J gene TRBJ1-4; D gene ambiguous. The V and J ends lost 1 base and 6 bases respectively, with 12 bases between them. Germline CDR1 and CDR2: SNHLY and FYNNEI. This CDR3 is built from 15 residues.

The chain joins TRBV28 to TRBJ2-1; 7 positions agree with TRBD2. With V trimmed by 5 bases and J by 0 bases, 10 bases remained unmatched. Germline-derived CDR1 and CDR2 are MDHEN and SYDVKM. This CDR3 spans 17 amino acids. CDR3 amino acids: CASSPWSGTSSYNEQFF. CDR3 sequence (DNA): TGTGCCAGCAGTCCGTGGAGCGGGACCAGCTCCTACAATGAGCAGTTCTTC.

The J gene is TRBJ2-7, the V gene TRBV28; D uncertain. The CDR3 has 11 residues. V lost 7 bases and J 7 bases, leaving 11 bases between the germline ends. CDR1 and CDR2 from the germline V gene are MDHEN and SYDVKM. Here the CDR3 reads CASTRGSEQYF. The DNA of the CDR3 is TGTGCCAGCACTCGCGGTAGTGAGCAGTACTTC.

This rearrangement joins TRBV7-2 to TRBJ2-1; TRBD2 aligns across 10 bases. Trimming at V came to 4 bases and at J to 3 bases, leaving 9 bases not matched to a gene. Germline loops: CDR1 SGHTA, CDR2 FQGNSA. The CDR3 length is 17 residues. The CDR3 region has the DNA TGTGCCAGCAGCTCCCAGCCGGGACTAGCGATCTACAATGAGCAGTTCTTC. This codes for CASSSQPGLAIYNEQFF. Complete variable domain (other parts from reference TRBV7-2 and TRBJ2-1): GAGVSQSPSNKVTEKGKDVELRCDPISGHTALYWYRQSLGQGLEFLIYFQGNSAPDKSGLPSDRFSAERTGGSVSTLTIQRTQQEDSAVYLCASSSQPGLAIYNEQFFGPGTRLTVL.

This chain uses TRBV2 with TRBJ2-1, with no clear D. V lost 8 bases to trimming and J lost 8 bases, with 19 bases between them. CDR1 and CDR2 from the germline V gene are SNHLY and FYNNEI. This CDR3 has 14 residues. CDR3 coding DNA: TGTGCCAGCGGGGTCGGTCTTTTGGTCCATGAGCAGTTCTTC. This codes for CASGVGLLVHEQFF.

CDR3 sequence (DNA): TGTGCCAGCAGTTTTATGCTAGCGGGATCACCCACAGATACGCAGTATTTT. This gives the protein CASSFMLAGSPTDTQYF. This chain connects TRBV27 to TRBJ2-3; TRBD2 matches 9 bases. V gave up 3 bases and J gave up 2 bases; unmatched junction bases: 9. CDR1 and CDR2 (germline): MNHEY, SMNVEV (reference sequence). This CDR3 spans 17 amino acids.

The chain employs TRBV5-4 and TRBJ2-1; 12 nucleotides agree with TRBD2. V gave up 4 bases and J gave up 2 bases; unmatched junction bases: 7. In germline, CDR1 is SGHNT, CDR2 YYREEE (reference sequence). There are 17 residues in the CDR3. The CDR3 DNA reads as TGTGCCAGCAGCCGTTTACTAGCGGGGGGAACCTACAATGAGCAGTTCTTC. Its translation is CASSRLLAGGTYNEQFF.

Note on this clone: The same CDR3 arises from other DNA sequences in this sample as well. The chain is built from TRBV18 and TRBJ1-1; D perhaps matches TRBD1 (6 bases). The CDR3 length is 13 residues. V was trimmed by 5 bases and J by 3 bases, leaving 10 bases between them. Germline loops: CDR1 KGHSH, CDR2 LQKENI. CDR3 sequence: CASSRQDDTEAFF. In nucleotides, the CDR3 is TGTGCCAGCTCAAGACAGGACGACACTGAAGCTTTCTTT.

The V call is TRBV11-2, the J call TRBJ1-3; D is unresolved. V was clipped by 5 bases and J by 0 bases, with 8 bases between them. The CDR3 extends over 14 amino acids. Germline lookup yields CDR1 SGHAT and CDR2 FQNNGV. The CDR3 here is CASSPLFSGNTIYF. The CDR3 DNA reads TGTGCCAGCAGCCCACTGTTCTCTGGAAACACCATATATTTT.

J is TRBJ2-1 and V is TRBV4-1; 7 bases line up with TRBD2. The CDR3 extends over 15 amino acids. J gave up 2 bases and V 2 bases, and 3 bases lay outside the gene matches. Per the germline V gene, CDR1 is MGHRA and CDR2 is YSYEKL. CDR3 nucleotide sequence: TGCGCCAGCAGCCAACCCGGGACTACCTACAATGAGCAGTTCTTC. As protein: CASSQPGTTYNEQFF.

The chain is built from TRBV28 and TRBJ2-1, with 14 bases matching TRBD2. This CDR3 is 16 amino acids long. The ends lost 4 bases at V and 10 bases at J; junction bases unmatched: 9. Germline CDR1 and CDR2: MDHEN and SYDVKM. The CDR3 loop reads CASSSPGTSGRGEQFF. The DNA of the CDR3 is TGTGCCAGCAGTTCCCCGGGGACTAGCGGGAGAGGAGAGCAGTTCTTC.

This clone is a singleton in its sample. This sequence joins TRBV28 and TRBJ2-2; D might be TRBD2 (6 bases). With 6 bases removed from V and 7 bases from J, the gap between germline ends came to 21 bases. The CDR3 spans 16 residues. CDR1 is MDHEN, CDR2 SYDVKM, per germline. The CDR3: CASSPSGAVGNGELFF. In DNA, the CDR3 is TGTGCCAGCAGCCCCTCGGGAGCGGTGGGAAACGGGGAGCTGTTTTTT.

Note on this clone: A read error may be the cause here, since a much bigger clone is one base away. The gene calls are TRBV28 and TRBJ2-3, with 7 bases that match TRBD1. V shed 2 bases, J shed 2 bases, and the junction held 1 base outside the gene matches. Germline V lookup: CDR1 MDHEN, CDR2 SYDVKM. The CDR3 is 14 amino acids. In nucleotides, the CDR3 is TGTGCCAGCAGTTTACAGGGGGACACAGATACGCAGTATTTT. Residues: CASSLQGDTDTQYF. The full variable domain, completed using reference TRBV28 and TRBJ2-3, is DVKVTQSSRYLVKRTGEKVFLECVQDMDHENMFWYRQDPGLGLRLIYFSYDVKMKEKGDIPEGYSVSREKKERFSLILESASTNQTSMYLCASSLQGDTDTQYFGPGTRLTVL.

The gene calls are TRBV7-9 and TRBJ2-2; D remains ambiguous. CDR1 is SEHNR, CDR2 FQNEAQ, per germline (reference sequence). V lost 5 bases to trimming and J lost 0 bases, with 10 bases between them. This CDR3 is built from 15 residues. The CDR3 DNA sequence: TGTGCCAGCAGCCCCCGGGTTCCGAACACCGGGGAGCTGTTTTTT. Protein sequence: CASSPRVPNTGELFF.